This T cell receptor (beta chain) was documented in a study of cytomegalovirus exposure and HLA in healthy donors. Points from the study as a whole: Using the classifier, cytomegalovirus status was reportedly diagnosed with high specificity and sensitivity. It was likely that a cluster of highly shared sequence variants was a sequencing artifact. Several of the most significant clusters were apparently associated with common viral pathogens in a later analysis.

Healthy bone marrow donors formed the donor group. Remarks on this clone: What it binds is not known.

This PCR relied on a set of 60 Vbeta primers and 13 Jbeta primers. Generated by immunoSEQ multiplex PCR, the TCRdb table keeps only in-frame clones and is missing some. This table has 50,000 or so clones, roughly 77% appearing once. V lost 6 bases, J lost 1 base, and 12 bases stayed unmatched. This CDR3 is built from 16 residues. Looked up from germline, CDR1 is SQVTM and CDR2 is ANQGSEA. This chain links TRBV29-1 with TRBJ2-1; TRBD2 aligns across 7 bases. The source material was PBMCs. This receptor was obtained from a female donor in good health and CMV-seronegative. The CDR3 reads CSVHTTSWTSYNEQFF. The CDR3 nucleotides read TGCAGCGTCCACACGACTAGCTGGACGTCCTACAATGAGCAGTTCTTC.